A selection of T cell receptor beta chains follows, all from one sample in a study of blood T cell repertoires in COVID-19. TCRdb's copy holds only in-frame clones and misses some; the assay was immunoSEQ multiplex PCR. This sample yields tens of thousands of clones, of which under 85% are seen a single time; about 6.4% belongs to the top ten. The sequencing input was peripheral blood. The source is a woman aged 50 to 60 with active or convalescent COVID-19. The CDR3 runs from the conserved cysteine through the conserved F or W. A D gene is named only where the DNA matches it firmly. Size is omitted from some rows. Given values are once, few, many or a class for expanded clones.

clone size,D gene,V gene,J gene,CDR3 protein,CDR3 DNA
-,-,TRBV29-1,TRBJ1-4,CSVQRGTGEKLFF,TGCAGCGTCCAACGGGGGACCGGTGAAAAACTGTTTTTT
-,TRBD1,TRBV7-2,TRBJ1-1,CASSFGTGGPAFF,TGTGCCAGCAGCTTTGGGACAGGGGGCCCAGCTTTCTTT
-,TRBD2,TRBV20-1,TRBJ2-7,CSASGTSGYEGEQYF,TGCAGTGCTAGTGGAACTAGCGGCTATGAGGGCGAGCAGTACTTC
-,-,TRBV20-1,TRBJ2-4,CSASWGGGGKNIQYF,TGCAGTGCTAGTTGGGGAGGGGGAGGCAAAAACATTCAGTACTTC
-,TRBD2,TRBV7-9,TRBJ2-7,CASSPPSGSLYEQYF,TGTGCCAGCAGCCCCCCTAGCGGGAGTCTTTACGAGCAGTACTTC
few,TRBD1,TRBV5-5,TRBJ1-2,CASSLLTGVNYGYTF,TGTGCCAGCAGCTTGTTGACAGGGGTTAACTATGGCTACACCTTC
-,TRBD2,TRBV7-2,TRBJ2-7,CASSAGPGGEQYF,TGTGCCAGCAGCGCGGGCCCGGGAGGCGAGCAGTACTTC
-,-,TRBV29-1,TRBJ1-1,CSVADRNTEAFF,TGCAGCGTCGCCGACAGAAACACTGAAGCTTTCTTT
-,-,TRBV3-1/TRBV3-2,TRBJ2-7,CASSQDLDSSEQYF,TGTGCCAGCAGCCAAGATTTGGACAGTTCCGAGCAGTACTTC
-,-,TRBV3-1/TRBV3-2,TRBJ1-2,CASSQHNSIGYTF,TGTGCCAGCAGCCAGCACAATTCGATCGGCTACACCTTC
-,TRBD1,TRBV27,TRBJ2-1,CASSLFDRGPNEQFF,TGTGCCAGCAGTTTATTCGACAGGGGGCCCAATGAGCAGTTCTTC
-,TRBD2,TRBV9,TRBJ2-3,CASSVGLAGVDTQYF,TGTGCCAGCAGCGTAGGTCTAGCGGGAGTAGATACGCAGTATTTT
-,TRBD2,TRBV29-1,TRBJ2-2,CSGRIAGGNTGELFF,TGCAGCGGACGCATAGCGGGAGGGAACACCGGGGAGCTGTTTTTT
once,-,TRBV30,TRBJ1-2,CAWSVRGLGYTF,TGTGCCTGGAGTGTACGAGGACTTGGCTACACCTTC
-,-,TRBV5-1,TRBJ2-1,CASRLGGAGGSYNEQFF,TGCGCCAGCAGGTTGGGAGGGGCAGGGGGCTCCTACAATGAGCAGTTCTTC
-,-,TRBV5-4,TRBJ1-1,CASSLERSTEAFF,TGTGCCAGCAGCTTGGAGAGGAGCACTGAAGCTTTCTTT
-,-,TRBV4-2,TRBJ2-1,CASSQGFSGDEQFF,TGTGCCAGCAGCCAAGGTTTCTCAGGGGATGAGCAGTTCTTC
-,-,TRBV19,TRBJ2-7,CASSIGHAGEQYF,TGTGCCAGTAGTATAGGACATGCGGGCGAGCAGTACTTC
-,TRBD2,TRBV9,TRBJ2-7,CASSVGFSGTSSYEQYF,TGTGCCAGCAGCGTAGGTTTTAGCGGGACCAGCTCCTACGAGCAGTACTTC
few,TRBD2,TRBV5-1,TRBJ2-7,CASSLSGREAYEQYF,TGCGCCAGCAGCTTGAGCGGGCGGGAGGCCTACGAGCAGTACTTC
-,TRBD2,TRBV9,TRBJ2-3,CASSRTSGRRGTDTQYF,TGTGCCAGCAGCCGGACTAGCGGGAGGAGAGGGACAGATACGCAGTATTTT
few,-,TRBV9,TRBJ2-2,CASSLRTENTGELFF,TGTGCCAGCTCCCTCCGGACAGAGAACACCGGGGAGCTGTTTTTT
-,TRBD1,TRBV18,TRBJ2-5,CASSRTGGRETQYF,TGTGCCAGCTCACGGACAGGGGGCAGGGAGACCCAGTACTTC
-,-,TRBV7-2,TRBJ2-7,CASSPRRSSYEQYF,TGTGCCAGCAGCCCCCGGAGGAGCTCCTACGAGCAGTACTTC
-,TRBD2,TRBV10-3,TRBJ2-7,CAISELGEGEQYF,TGTGCCATCAGTGAGCTCGGGGAGGGCGAGCAGTACTTC
-,-,TRBV10-3,TRBJ2-1,CAISEGQASDEQFF,TGTGCCATCAGTGAGGGGCAGGCCTCGGATGAGCAGTTCTTC
-,-,TRBV15,TRBJ2-1,CATSRGVGPMPDEQFF,TGTGCCACCAGCAGGGGTGTGGGCCCTATGCCCGATGAGCAGTTCTTC
-,-,TRBV7-6,TRBJ1-3,CASSSPPGNTIYF,TGTGCCAGCAGTTCCCCCCCGGGAAACACCATATATTTT
-,-,TRBV11-2,TRBJ1-1,CASSSILAGSTEAFF,TGTGCCAGCAGCTCCATCTTGGCCGGGAGCACTGAAGCTTTCTTT
-,-,TRBV27,TRBJ1-3,CASSLTPSSGNTIYF,TGTGCCAGCAGTTTAACCCCCAGCTCTGGAAACACCATATATTTT
-,-,TRBV12-3/TRBV12-4,TRBJ1-4,CASSSASRGKLFF,TGTGCCAGCAGTTCCGCGTCGAGGGGGAAACTGTTTTTT
-,-,TRBV5-1,TRBJ2-3,CASSLSRQDTQYF,TGCGCCAGCAGCTTGTCTCGACAAGATACGCAGTATTTT
many,-,TRBV19,TRBJ2-1,CASSIDHPVGLSHREQFF,TGTGCCAGTAGTATAGATCATCCGGTCGGACTATCCCACCGGGAGCAGTTCTTC
once,-,TRBV9,TRBJ2-1,CASSPSGGPNEQFF,TGTGCCAGCAGCCCCAGTGGAGGACCCAATGAGCAGTTCTTC
-,-,TRBV5-1,TRBJ1-4,CASSRTVSGDEKLFF,TGCGCCAGCAGCAGGACAGTGTCGGGTGATGAAAAACTGTTTTTT
once,TRBD2,TRBV3-1/TRBV3-2,TRBJ2-1,CASSQRGALAGAHNEQFF,TGTGCCAGCAGCCAAAGGGGGGCACTAGCGGGAGCACACAATGAGCAGTTCTTC